Following are 17 T cell receptor beta chains from one sample sequenced in a study of blood T cell repertoires in COVID-19. Profiled with immunoSEQ multiplex PCR; TCRdb holds only in-frame clones, not every one. The data hold 200,000 to 250,000 clones, with roughly 80% observed a single time. The specimen was peripheral blood. The receptors shown here come from a woman aged 80 or over with COVID-19, enrolled during active disease.

CDR3 bases: TGTGCCAGTAGTCCCAAGGAGTTTGGCTACACCTTC. Residues: CASSPKEFGYTF. J is TRBJ1-2 and V is TRBV19, with D hard to call. This CDR3 spans 12 amino acids. V lost 5 bases to trimming and J lost 7 bases, with 11 bases between them. Germline lookup yields CDR1 LNHDA and CDR2 SQIVND (reference sequence).

The chain uses TRBV2 and TRBJ2-6, with D unresolved. The germline gives CDR1 SNHLY, CDR2 FYNNEI. The CDR3 is 17 amino acids. V shed 8 bases and J shed 0 bases, with 17 bases lying between them. The CDR3 DNA follows: TGTGCCAGCGGGCTACAGCCCCTTAACTCTGGGGCCAACGTCCTGACTTTC. Its protein is CASGLQPLNSGANVLTF.

Concerning this clone itself: At the DNA level, this CDR3 is encoded by other sequences in the same sample as well. The V call is TRBV24-1, the J call TRBJ2-1; 8 nucleotides align to TRBD2. Trimming removed 3 bases from V and 4 bases from J; junction bases left unmatched: 7. Germline V gives CDR1 KGHDR, CDR2 SFDVKD. The CDR3 totals 16 residues. The CDR3 DNA follows: TGTGCCACCAGTGATCCACGGGGGGGCGCGTACAATGAGCAGTTCTTC. This encodes CATSDPRGGAYNEQFF.

The chain combines TRBV28 with TRBJ2-7, with 7 bases identical to TRBD2. With V trimmed by 2 bases and J by 2 bases, 12 bases remained unmatched. The CDR3 spans 17 residues. Germline V gene data show CDR1 as MDHEN and CDR2 as SYDVKM. CDR3 DNA sequence: TGTGCCAGCAGTTTAGGTCGGTGGGGGGGGAATACCTACGAGCAGTACTTC. Its protein product is CASSLGRWGGNTYEQYF.

The gene calls are TRBV19 and TRBJ2-7; 9 bases fit TRBD1. V lost 4 bases to trimming and J lost 2 bases; unmatched junction nucleotides: 6. This CDR3 has 15 amino acids. The germline V gene encodes CDR1 LNHDA and CDR2 SQIVND (reference sequence). The DNA of the CDR3 is TGTGCCAGTAGTAGACAGACAGGGGGACCCTACGAGCAGTACTTC. Translating gives CASSRQTGGPYEQYF.

The chain joins TRBV10-3 to TRBJ1-1, with D unresolved. This CDR3 is built from 13 residues. Between the trimmed V and J ends, which lost 6 bases and 0 bases, there was a span of 8 bases. Germline assignment: CDR1 ENHRY and CDR2 SYGVKD. The CDR3 is CAIREAMNTEAFF. The CDR3 DNA reads TGTGCCATCAGGGAGGCTATGAACACTGAAGCTTTCTTT.

This clone was observed at least ten times. This chain links TRBV7-8 with TRBJ2-7; D unclear. Germline V CDR1 and CDR2: SGHVS, FQNEAQ. The CDR3 contains 12 residues. V lost 4 bases and J lost 0, with 4 bases in between. CDR3 protein: CASSSTSYEQYF. DNA of the CDR3: TGTGCCAGCAGCTCTACCTCCTACGAGCAGTACTTC.

V usage is TRBV7-9 and J usage is TRBJ2-1; TRBD2 agrees at 8 bases. J was trimmed by 4 bases and V by 2 bases; bases with no gene match: 7. This CDR3 contains 16 residues. Germline assignment: CDR1 SEHNR and CDR2 FQNEAQ (reference sequence). CDR3 amino acids: CASSLFVTSGYNEQFF. DNA of the CDR3: TGTGCCAGCAGCTTATTTGTCACTAGCGGATACAATGAGCAGTTCTTC.

The J gene is TRBJ1-4, the V gene TRBV6-5; tentatively, D is TRBD1 (6 bases). The length of the CDR3 is 13 residues. CDR1 is MNHEY, CDR2 SVGAGI, per germline. Trimming left V 6 bases short and J 5 bases short, with 10 bases between. CDR3 sequence reads: CASSGGQNEKLFF. The CDR3 DNA is TGTGCCAGCAGCGGAGGACAGAATGAAAAACTGTTTTTT.

The chain recombines TRBV27 with TRBJ1-2; D perhaps matches TRBD1 (6 bases). Germline CDR1 and CDR2: MNHEY and SMNVEV (reference sequence). CDR3 length: 15 amino acids. V gave up 3 bases and J gave up 6 bases, with 17 bases separating them. The CDR3 loop is CASSFLSRGGNGYTF. Written as DNA, the CDR3 is TGTGCCAGCAGTTTTCTCTCAAGGGGGGGCAATGGCTACACCTTC.

The chain couples TRBV29-1 to TRBJ1-1; 7 bases match TRBD1. Per the germline V gene, CDR1 is SQVTM and CDR2 is ANQGSEA. The CDR3 runs 14 residues. Germline trimming cut 5 bases from V and 0 bases from J; bases unmatched to any gene: 6. The CDR3 is CSVSRTGMNTEAFF. CDR3 DNA: TGCAGCGTTTCCCGGACAGGTATGAACACTGAAGCTTTCTTT.

Concerning this clone itself: One junction end does not reproduce the germline sequence, and a read error may be involved. The chain is built from TRBV7-7 and TRBJ2-2, with TRBD1 as a possible D gene (6 bases). Per the germline V gene, CDR1 is SSHAT and CDR2 is FNYEAQ (reference sequence). The CDR3 spans 16 residues. CDR3 sequence reads: CASSTTQAGAVGELFF. CDR3 coding DNA: TGTGCTAGCAGCACCACTCAGGCAGGGGCCGTCGGGGAGCTGTTTTTT.

About this clone: The same CDR3 is also encoded by other DNA sequences in this sample. This chain joins TRBV19 and TRBJ2-7, with 8 bases identical to TRBD1. Germline V gene lookup returns CDR1 LNHDA and CDR2 SQIVND (reference sequence). V was clipped by 3 bases and J by 1 base; unmatched bases: 5. This CDR3 region has 15 residues. The chain's CDR3 is CASSIRTGRSYEQYF. The CDR3 coding sequence is TGTGCCAGTAGTATTCGGACAGGGAGATCCTACGAGCAGTACTTC.

J is TRBJ2-5 and V is TRBV9; TRBD2 matches at 7 bases. The ends lost 4 bases at V and 5 bases at J; junction bases unmatched: 8. The V gene's germline CDR1 is SGDLS and CDR2 YYNGEE. There are 14 residues in the CDR3. The CDR3 protein is CASSPRTSGETQYF. The CDR3 DNA is TGTGCCAGCAGCCCACGGACTAGTGGCGAGACCCAGTACTTC.

This clone was seen only once. The chain is built from TRBV7-9 and TRBJ2-7, with TRBD2 identical over 14 bases. CDR1 SEHNR and CDR2 FQNEAQ come from the germline V gene (reference sequence). After removal of 5 bases from V and 0 bases from J, the junction contained 6 bases not matched to a gene. This CDR3 comprises 17 residues. The DNA for the CDR3 is TGTGCCAGCAGCGGGGGACTAGCGGGAGAGAGCTCCTACGAGCAGTACTTC. Its translation is CASSGGLAGESSYEQYF.

The chain recombines TRBV4-1 with TRBJ1-4, with D tentatively TRBD1 (6 bases). Deletions cut 4 bases from V and 8 bases from J, with 20 bases between. Germline V lookup: CDR1 MGHRA, CDR2 YSYEKL. CDR3 length: 16 amino acids. The CDR3 spells CASSRTERGGREKLFF. CDR3 DNA: TGCGCCAGCAGCCGTACGGAAAGGGGGGGGAGAGAAAAACTGTTTTTT.

This rearrangement joins TRBV10-3 to TRBJ2-7; 10 bases fit TRBD1. Germline values: CDR1 ENHRY, CDR2 SYGVKD. There are 17 residues in the CDR3. V lost 0 bases, J lost 2 bases, and 7 bases stayed unmatched. The CDR3 region is CAISESLGDRGTYEQYF. The DNA of the CDR3 is TGTGCCATCAGTGAGTCCTTAGGGGACAGGGGTACCTACGAGCAGTACTTC.